A single sample is the source of the 29 T cell receptor beta chains below, sequenced in a study of blood T cell repertoires in COVID-19. TCRdb's copy holds only in-frame clones and misses some; the assay was immunoSEQ multiplex PCR. This sample has 130,000 or so clones, with around 84% found just once. Sequenced input: peripheral blood. These receptors were collected from a woman older than 75 with acute or convalescent COVID-19.

The V gene is TRBV5-5, the J gene TRBJ2-3; 10 positions match TRBD1. The CDR3 runs to 14 residues. Trimming cost V 5 bases and J 3 bases; bases outside gene matches: 3. The germline V gene encodes CDR1 SGHKS and CDR2 YYEKEE (reference sequence). This CDR3 is CASRRQGATDTQYF. CDR3 in DNA: TGTGCCAGCAGGAGACAGGGGGCAACAGATACGCAGTATTTT.

This clone has more than one count but fewer than ten. V usage is TRBV12-3 or TRBV12-4 and J usage is TRBJ1-5; D unclear. The CDR3 spans 13 residues. The ends were cut back, 5 bases at V and 5 bases at J, with 10 bases in the middle. As DNA, the CDR3 is TGTGCCAGCAGTCCAACGAGGCATCAGCCCCAGCATTTT. Translating it yields CASSPTRHQPQHF.

The rearrangement links TRBV5-6 to TRBJ1-2; 12 bases line up with TRBD1. The CDR3 totals 14 residues. Per the germline V gene, CDR1 is SGHDT and CDR2 is YYEEEE. The V gene end was trimmed by 5 bases and the J gene end by 14 bases; junction bases not matched to a gene: 13. The CDR3 protein is CASRYWRDRGPGTF. CDR3 DNA: TGTGCCAGCAGGTATTGGCGGGACAGGGGGCCGGGGACCTTC.

This clone has just one count. This sequence joins TRBV19 and TRBJ1-1, with 9 bases identical to TRBD1. CDR1 is LNHDA, CDR2 SQIVND, per germline (reference sequence). Germline trimming cut 10 bases from V and 2 bases from J; bases unmatched to any gene: 14. The CDR3 has 16 amino acids. CDR3 bases: TGTGCCAACTTTAGGGGGACAGGGTTGTCAAACACTGAAGCTTTCTTT. Encoded protein: CANFRGTGLSNTEAFF.

The chain links TRBV19 to TRBJ1-2; 7 positions agree with TRBD1. The V segment lost 6 bases and the J segment 2 bases; nucleotides outside the gene matches: 12. The CDR3 contains 16 residues. The germline V gene has CDR1 LNHDA and CDR2 SQIVND (reference sequence). As DNA, the CDR3 is TGTGCCAGTAGGGAAAATGGACAGGCTAAAAACTATGGCTACACCTTC. It is translated as CASRENGQAKNYGYTF.

The rearrangement uses TRBV5-6 and TRBJ2-5, with 9 bases fitting TRBD1. The V gene's germline CDR1 is SGHDT and CDR2 YYEEEE. The J segment lost 7 bases and the V segment lost 5 bases, leaving 6 bases of the junction unmatched. The CDR3 extends over 13 amino acids. The CDR3 sequence: CASSYGTGRTQYF. CDR3 nucleotide sequence: TGTGCCAGCAGTTACGGGACAGGGAGGACCCAGTACTTC.

The chain links TRBV5-1 to TRBJ1-1; 7 bases map to TRBD1. V lost 7 bases to trimming and J lost 3 bases; unmatched junction nucleotides: 6. This CDR3 comprises 13 residues. Per the germline V gene, CDR1 is SGHRS and CDR2 is YFSETQ. CDR3 coding DNA: TGCGCCAGCGCCCTCACAGGGGACACTGAAGCTTTCTTT. The encoded protein is CASALTGDTEAFF.

The chain links TRBV10-3 to TRBJ1-1; D ambiguous. V was clipped by 0 bases and J by 9 bases, with 8 bases between them. The CDR3 contains 12 residues. From germline, CDR1 is ENHRY and CDR2 SYGVKD. Here the CDR3 reads CAISESGDKAFF. The CDR3, as DNA: TGTGCCATCAGTGAGTCGGGAGATAAAGCTTTCTTT.

The gene calls are TRBV6-5 and TRBJ1-2; D unclear. Trimming removed 6 bases at V and 7 bases at J, with 15 bases between. This CDR3 has 13 amino acids. The germline V gene has CDR1 MNHEY and CDR2 SVGAGI. The CDR3 sequence is CASRPDGRGGYTF. The CDR3 DNA sequence: TGTGCCAGCAGACCCGACGGTAGAGGTGGCTACACCTTC.

This clone was observed a few times. This chain uses TRBV19 with TRBJ1-5, with no clear D. This CDR3 contains 14 residues. Trimming removed 3 bases at V and 0 bases at J, with 6 bases between. CDR1 and CDR2 from the germline V gene are LNHDA and SQIVND (reference sequence). The CDR3 loop is CASSIRNSNQPQHF. The DNA for the CDR3 is TGTGCCAGTAGTATCAGAAATAGCAATCAGCCCCAGCATTTT.

J is TRBJ1-2 and V is TRBV13; TRBD1 matches at 12 bases. Per germline, CDR1 PRHDT and CDR2 FYEKMQ (reference sequence). J was trimmed by 6 bases and V by 5 bases; bases with no gene match: 4. This CDR3 is 14 amino acids long. CDR3 coding DNA: TGTGCCAGCAGCACCGGGACAGGGGGCGATGGCTACACCTTC. Encoded protein: CASSTGTGGDGYTF.

This sequence joins TRBV21-1 and TRBJ1-3; TRBD1 reflects the table's D call only, with no check against the DNA. TRBV21-1 represents a pseudogene. The CDR3 runs to 16 residues. The CDR3 sequence: CASSKANSCGGNTIYF. In nucleotides, the CDR3 is TGTGCCAGCAGCAAAGCGAACAGTTGTGGTGGAAACACCATATATTTT.

The chain is built from TRBV4-3 and TRBJ2-5; D is uncertain. V shed 6 bases and J shed 5 bases, with 19 bases lying between them. The CDR3 sequence is 15 residues long. Germline loops: CDR1 LGHNA, CDR2 YSLEER. The CDR3 DNA is TGCGCCAGCAGTCCCAAACCCACCTCTCAGGAGACCCAGTACTTC. Amino acids: CASSPKPTSQETQYF.

The chain carries TRBV9 and TRBJ1-1; no reliable D call. Germline V gives CDR1 SGDLS, CDR2 YYNGEE. The ends were cut back, 3 bases at V and 4 bases at J, with 13 bases in the middle. This CDR3 is built from 14 residues. CDR3 region: CASSAPRRSTEAFF. The CDR3 nucleotides are TGTGCCAGCAGCGCCCCTCGGAGGTCCACTGAAGCTTTCTTT.

The chain uses TRBV5-6 and TRBJ2-2; weak D call: TRBD1 (5 bases). CDR1 and CDR2 from the germline V gene are SGHDT and YYEEEE. Trimming took off 2 bases at V and 6 bases at J, with 14 bases between the two ends. There are 15 residues in the CDR3. The CDR3 sequence: CASSFLIRGSGELFF. The CDR3 DNA is TGTGCCAGCAGCTTCCTAATAAGGGGTTCCGGGGAGCTGTTTTTT.

V and J are TRBV3-1 (or the pseudogene TRBV3-2) and TRBJ1-5, with a weak D call TRBD1 (5 bases). Trimming pared 10 bases from V and 7 bases from J, leaving 20 bases between. Germline loops: CDR1 LGHDT, CDR2 YNNKEL (reference sequence). The CDR3 has 14 amino acids. The CDR3 protein is CATIKNKKGQPQHF. CDR3 nucleotide sequence: TGTGCCACCATCAAAAACAAGAAGGGGCAGCCCCAGCATTTT.

The CDR3 here is CASNLGGRDTEAFF. CDR3 in DNA: TGTGCCAGCAACCTGGGAGGGCGCGACACTGAAGCTTTCTTT. V gene TRBV5-6 combines with J gene TRBJ1-1; D ambiguous. The V and J ends lost 6 bases and 3 bases respectively, with 15 bases between them. This CDR3 has 14 amino acids. Germline V gene sequence: CDR1 SGHDT, CDR2 YYEEEE.

This clone was seen a single time. The J gene is TRBJ2-7, the V gene TRBV11-2, with unresolved D. The CDR3 runs 14 residues. V lost 1 base and J 1 base, leaving 8 bases between the germline ends. Germline CDR1 and CDR2: SGHAT and FQNNGV. The CDR3 region is CASSLVSRSYEQYF. The CDR3, as DNA: TGTGCCAGCAGCTTAGTTTCTAGATCCTACGAGCAGTACTTC. The full variable domain, its missing parts supplied by reference TRBV11-2 and TRBJ2-7, is EAGVAQSPRYKIIEKRQSVAFWCNPISGHATLYWYQQILGQGPKLLIQFQNNGVVDDSQLPKDRFSAERLKGVDSTLKIQPAKLEDSAVYLCASSLVSRSYEQYFGPGTRLTVT.

The chain joins TRBV6-5 to TRBJ2-2; tentatively, D is TRBD1 (7 bases). The V and J ends lost 2 bases and 7 bases respectively, with 11 bases between them. The CDR3 covers 14 residues. CDR1 and CDR2 (germline): MNHEY, SVGAGI. The CDR3 DNA is TGTGCCAGCAGTTACCAGGGGGGAAGCGGGGAGCTGTTTTTT. This encodes CASSYQGGSGELFF.

The CDR3 sequence: CSVAPGGTNEKLFF. CDR3 in DNA: TGCAGCGTTGCCCCGGGTGGAACTAATGAAAAACTGTTTTTT. The chain has TRBV29-1 and TRBJ1-4; D ambiguous. Germline CDR1 is SQVTM and CDR2 is ANQGSEA. V lost 4 bases and J lost 1, with 10 bases in between. The CDR3 is 14 residues long.

The V call is TRBV10-2, the J call TRBJ1-3; D is uncertain. CDR1 and CDR2 (germline): WSHSY, SAAADI. V was shortened by 6 bases and J by 1 base, with 13 bases between the two germline ends. The CDR3 contains 15 residues. CDR3 loop: CASRKSGQSGNTIYF. The DNA for the CDR3 is TGCGCCAGCAGGAAGAGCGGGCAATCTGGAAACACCATATATTTT.

This clone was seen just once. The chain employs TRBV7-2 and TRBJ2-3; 16 bases fit TRBD2. The CDR3 runs to 17 residues. Germline loops: CDR1 SGHTA, CDR2 FQGNSA. The V gene end was trimmed by 3 bases and the J gene end by 5 bases; junction bases not matched to a gene: 5. The CDR3 region has the DNA TGTGCCAGCAGCTTGGGACTAGCGGGGGGGCCGGAAGATACGCAGTATTTT. It translates to CASSLGLAGGPEDTQYF.

The chain recombines TRBV5-4 with TRBJ2-3; weak D call: TRBD2 (5 bases). This CDR3 is built from 14 residues. The germline V and J ends were trimmed by 1 base and 1 base, with 7 bases remaining between them. Germline V CDR1 and CDR2: SGHNT, YYREEE (reference sequence). In nucleotides, the CDR3 is TGTGCCAGCAGCTTGAAGGGAGGCACAGATACGCAGTATTTT. Protein sequence: CASSLKGGTDTQYF.

V is TRBV7-2 and J is TRBJ1-6; 7 positions agree with TRBD1. Germline V gives CDR1 SGHTA, CDR2 FQGNSA. Germline trimming cut 2 bases from V and 8 bases from J; bases unmatched to any gene: 3. CDR3 length equals 14 residues. CDR3 sequence: CASSLNRGDSPLHF. As DNA, the CDR3 is TGTGCCAGCAGCTTAAACAGGGGCGATTCACCCCTCCACTTT.

The V and J genes are TRBV7-8 and TRBJ2-2; D is possibly TRBD1 (6 bases). The V end was cut by 6 bases, the J end by 3 bases, with 20 bases between. This CDR3 is built from 17 residues. The germline gives CDR1 SGHVS, CDR2 FQNEAQ. The CDR3, as DNA: TGTGCCAGCAGTTTCCACATCCCTGGGGGCCACACCGGGGAGCTGTTTTTT. Amino acid sequence: CASSFHIPGGHTGELFF. Complete variable domain (other parts from reference TRBV7-8 and TRBJ2-2): GAGVSQSPRYKVAKRGQDVALRCDPISGHVSLFWYQQALGQGPEFLTYFQNEAQLDKSGLPSDRFFAERPEGSVSTLKIQRTQQEDSAVYLCASSFHIPGGHTGELFFGEGSRLTVL.

J is TRBJ2-2 and V is TRBV21-1; TRBD2 is taken as the D call from the table, unchecked against the DNA. TRBV21-1 is labeled a pseudogene. The CDR3 covers 22 residues. CDR3 amino acids: CASSKERPHPLAGEPNTGELFF. The CDR3 region has the DNA TGTGCCAGCAGCAAAGAGAGGCCCCATCCACTAGCGGGAGAACCGAACACCGGGGAGCTGTTTTTT.

The chain has TRBV5-1 and TRBJ1-1, with 8 bases that match TRBD1. The CDR3 spans 14 residues. V gave up 1 base and J gave up 4 bases; unmatched junction bases: 3. Germline V lookup: CDR1 SGHRS, CDR2 YFSETQ. The CDR3 DNA is TGCGCCAGCAGCTTGACAGGGGGTAGCACTGAAGCTTTCTTT. Encoded protein: CASSLTGGSTEAFF.

The chain joins TRBV7-8 to TRBJ1-6, with D unclear. The CDR3 runs to 19 residues. Trimming removed 5 bases at V and 8 bases at J, with 28 bases between. CDR1 and CDR2 (germline): SGHVS, FQNEAQ. In DNA form, the CDR3 reads TGTGCCAGCAGCCCGAGTCGAATGGCCGCCGACCTAGATCATTCACCCCTCCACTTT. As protein: CASSPSRMAADLDHSPLHF.

This clone turned up a few times. V gene TRBV9 combines with J gene TRBJ2-3, with TRBD2 matching 7 bases. Germline-derived CDR1 and CDR2 are SGDLS and YYNGEE. The CDR3 has 14 amino acids. The ends lost 0 bases at V and 4 bases at J; junction bases unmatched: 2. CDR3 sequence (DNA): TGTGCCAGCAGCGTAGATAGCGGGTCAGATACGCAGTATTTT. Residues: CASSVDSGSDTQYF. Filled out from reference TRBV9 and TRBJ2-3, the complete variable domain reads DSGVTQTPKHLITATGQRVTLRCSPRSGDLSVYWYQQSLDQGLQFLIQYYNGEERAKGNILERFSAQQFPDLHSELNLSSLELGDSALYFCASSVDSGSDTQYFGPGTRLTVL.